These 10 T cell receptor beta chains were sequenced from one sample in a study of blood T cell repertoires in COVID-19. The data were produced by immunoSEQ multiplex PCR, yet TCRdb's version contains in-frame clones alone and is incomplete. This sample has 250,000 or so clones, with 75% to 90% found just once. Input material: peripheral blood. The source of these receptors is a woman between 40 and 50 years old who had recovered from COVID-19.

This clone was counted between two and nine times. The chain employs TRBV7-9 and TRBJ1-2; TRBD1 is a possible D gene (5 bases). V shed 5 bases and J shed 6 bases, with 7 bases lying between them. This CDR3 is 11 amino acids long. CDR1 and CDR2 (germline): SEHNR, FQNEAQ (reference sequence). This CDR3 reads CASSGTHGYTF. As DNA, the CDR3 is TGTGCCAGCAGCGGGACTCATGGCTACACCTTC. Variable domain in full (rest from reference TRBV7-9 and TRBJ1-2): DTGVSQNPRHKITKRGQNVTFRCDPISEHNRLYWYRQTLGQGPEFLTYFQNEAQLEKSRLLSDRFSAERPKGSFSTLEIQRTEQGDSAMYLCASSGTHGYTFGSGTRLTVV.

V gene TRBV7-9 combines with J gene TRBJ1-3; no reliable D call. This CDR3 has 17 amino acids. Trimming cost V 4 bases and J 2 bases, with 18 bases left between them. Germline loops: CDR1 SEHNR, CDR2 FQNEAQ (reference sequence). CDR3 bases: TGTGCCAGCAGCTCCCCCGGGGTATTTTCTCCTGGAAACACCATATATTTT. Encoded protein: CASSSPGVFSPGNTIYF. Full variable domain (rest looked up from reference TRBV7-9 and TRBJ1-3): DTGVSQNPRHKITKRGQNVTFRCDPISEHNRLYWYRQTLGQGPEFLTYFQNEAQLEKSRLLSDRFSAERPKGSFSTLEIQRTEQGDSAMYLCASSSPGVFSPGNTIYFGEGSWLTVV.

The chain combines TRBV19 with TRBJ1-1; D perhaps matches TRBD1 (5 bases). The CDR3 sequence is 13 residues long. Germline-derived CDR1 and CDR2 are LNHDA and SQIVND (reference sequence). V gave up 6 bases and J gave up 1 base, with 9 bases separating them. CDR3 sequence: CASREDRNTEAFF. CDR3 DNA sequence: TGTGCCAGTAGGGAAGACAGGAACACTGAAGCTTTCTTT.

The chain joins TRBV9 to TRBJ2-1, with a weak D call TRBD2 (5 bases). Germline V gene data show CDR1 as SGDLS and CDR2 as YYNGEE. This CDR3 spans 12 amino acids. The germline V and J ends were trimmed by 3 bases and 6 bases, with 7 bases remaining between them. This chain's CDR3 is CASSGTPNEQFF. The DNA of the CDR3 is TGTGCCAGCAGCGGGACTCCCAATGAGCAGTTCTTC. Complete variable domain (other parts from reference TRBV9 and TRBJ2-1): DSGVTQTPKHLITATGQRVTLRCSPRSGDLSVYWYQQSLDQGLQFLIQYYNGEERAKGNILERFSAQQFPDLHSELNLSSLELGDSALYFCASSGTPNEQFFGPGTRLTVL.

V gene TRBV5-4 combines with J gene TRBJ2-7, with TRBD1 matching over 8 bases. The CDR3 is made up of 15 amino acids. Trimming cost V 1 base and J 6 bases; bases outside gene matches: 9. The V gene's germline CDR1 is SGHNT and CDR2 YYREEE (reference sequence). CDR3 sequence reads: CASSLFGSGGGEQYV. The CDR3, as DNA: TGTGCCAGCAGCTTGTTTGGGTCAGGGGGCGGCGAGCAGTACGTC.

The V gene is TRBV28, the J gene TRBJ2-5; the D gene is possibly TRBD1 (6 bases). The V and J ends lost 6 bases and 10 bases respectively, with 21 bases between them. The V gene's germline CDR1 is MDHEN and CDR2 SYDVKM. The CDR3 is 14 amino acids. Here the CDR3 DNA reads TGTGCCAGCAGAAGGACAGCTGTTCGTGTCGACCAGTACTTC. As protein: CASRRTAVRVDQYF.

This chain links TRBV10-2 with TRBJ2-7; TRBD2 might be the D (6 bases). Trimming removed 5 bases from V and 2 bases from J, with 16 bases in between. There are 15 residues in the CDR3. Per germline, CDR1 WSHSY and CDR2 SAAADI. CDR3 loop: CASSKPGLLTYEQYF. In nucleotides, the CDR3 is TGCGCCAGCAGTAAACCGGGACTTCTGACCTACGAGCAGTACTTC.

The chain recombines TRBV2 with TRBJ2-7; TRBD1 aligns across 8 bases. Germline assignment: CDR1 SNHLY and CDR2 FYNNEI. CDR3 length: 14 amino acids. V dropped 6 bases and J dropped 0; count of bases not matched to a gene: 4. The CDR3 reads CASSPGQGSYEQYV. The CDR3 DNA sequence: TGTGCCAGCAGCCCTGGACAGGGCTCCTACGAGCAGTACGTC.

The genes are TRBV28 and TRBJ2-7; perhaps TRBD1 as D (6 bases). Germline CDR1 reads MDHEN; CDR2 reads SYDVKM. This CDR3 comprises 13 residues. V was trimmed by 4 bases and J by 1 base, leaving 8 bases between them. CDR3 residues: CASSSGVSYEQYF. The CDR3 coding sequence is TGTGCCAGCAGTTCAGGGGTTTCCTACGAGCAGTACTTC.

The CDR3 coding sequence is TGTGCCAGCAGCGAGGGACAGGTGGGTGGCTACACCTTC. As protein: CASSEGQVGGYTF. This chain uses TRBV21-1 with TRBJ1-2; the listed D gene, TRBD1, was not tested against the DNA. TRBV21-1 is shown as a pseudogene. The CDR3 runs to 13 residues.